One and the same sample provided the 14 T cell receptor beta chains below, sequenced in a study of CD8 T cells in Susac syndrome. Reverse transcription of roughly 0.45 to 1 ug RNA was performed with random hexamers. TCRdb re-called the immunoSEQ multiplex PCR reads with MiXCR, one entry per CDR3 protein. Of more than 100,000 distinct CDR3 sequences detected, just over 95% appear once; the ten largest clones hold less than 0.15%. The sequenced sample consisted of CD4+ T cells from PBMCs. These receptors came from a human donor with Susac syndrome.

The chain employs TRBV5-6 and TRBJ1-2; no clear D. From germline, CDR1 is SGHDT and CDR2 YYEEEE. The V and J ends lost 4 bases and 4 bases respectively, with 20 bases between them. The CDR3 contains 16 residues. CDR3 loop: CASSQAGEQEVYGYTF. The DNA of the CDR3 is TGTGCCAGCAGCCAGGCTGGGGAGCAGGAGGTCTATGGCTACACCTTC.

The chain uses TRBV7-2 and TRBJ2-1; 11 bases are a match to TRBD2. CDR3 length: 15 amino acids. The germline gives CDR1 SGHTA, CDR2 FQGNSA. The J segment lost 5 bases and the V segment lost 3 bases, leaving 3 bases of the junction unmatched. Here the CDR3 DNA reads TGTGCCAGCAGCTTCGGGACTAGCGGACACAATGAGCAGTTCTTC. It translates to CASSFGTSGHNEQFF.

V usage is TRBV12-3 or TRBV12-4 and J usage is TRBJ2-5, with TRBD2 identical over 11 bases. This CDR3 contains 15 residues. The trim removed 5 bases at V and 3 bases at J, leaving 5 bases unmatched. CDR3 sequence: CASSQPGLAEETQYF. The CDR3 DNA reads as TGTGCCAGCAGTCAACCGGGACTAGCGGAAGAGACCCAGTACTTC.

This chain links TRBV18 with TRBJ2-3, with 7 bases matching TRBD2. Looked up from germline, CDR1 is KGHSH and CDR2 is LQKENI. The CDR3 totals 14 residues. With 3 bases clipped from V and 5 bases from J, the junction kept 5 bases outside the gene matches. CDR3 DNA sequence: TGTGCCAGCTCACCGGGACTATTGGGAGATACGCAGTATTTT. This gives the protein CASSPGLLGDTQYF.

This clonotype was detected once. The V and J genes are TRBV6-5 and TRBJ2-7, with a weak D call TRBD2 (5 bases). The V gene lost 8 bases and the J gene lost 6 bases, with 17 bases spanning the gap. This CDR3 spans 13 amino acids. Germline CDR1 and CDR2: MNHEY and SVGAGI. This chain's CDR3 is CASGNPRTREQYF. The CDR3 DNA sequence: TGTGCCAGCGGGAACCCCCGGACTCGCGAGCAGTACTTC.

V gene TRBV7-2 combines with J gene TRBJ2-5; a weak D match, TRBD1 (6 bases). The ends were cut back, 5 bases at V and 4 bases at J, with 14 bases in the middle. This CDR3 is 14 amino acids long. In germline, CDR1 is SGHTA, CDR2 FQGNSA. The CDR3 bases are TGTGCCAGCAGCGTCAGGGGTAGAGGAGAGACCCAGTACTTC. Its translation: CASSVRGRGETQYF.

This rearrangement joins TRBV7-2 to TRBJ1-4; TRBD1 matches 8 bases. Germline V gene sequence: CDR1 SGHTA, CDR2 FQGNSA. The CDR3 loop spans 13 amino acids. V was clipped by 5 bases and J by 11 bases; unmatched bases: 7. CDR3 sequence: CASSNQRQGKLFF. The CDR3 nucleotides read TGTGCCAGCAGCAACCAGAGACAGGGGAAACTGTTTTTT. Using reference TRBV7-2 and TRBJ1-4 for the parts outside the CDR3, the full variable domain is GAGVSQSPSNKVTEKGKDVELRCDPISGHTALYWYRQSLGQGLEFLIYFQGNSAPDKSGLPSDRFSAERTGGSVSTLTIQRTQQEDSAVYLCASSNQRQGKLFFGSGTQLSVL.

The chain links TRBV9 to TRBJ2-7; D perhaps matches TRBD2 (5 bases). There are 16 residues in the CDR3. Germline loops: CDR1 SGDLS, CDR2 YYNGEE. V was trimmed by 0 bases and J by 0 bases, leaving 13 bases between them. CDR3 nucleotides: TGTGCCAGCAGCGTAGGAGGATTGGGGAGCTCCTACGAGCAGTACTTC. Its protein is CASSVGGLGSSYEQYF.

The rearrangement joins TRBV20-1 to TRBJ2-7, with 7 positions matching TRBD1. The CDR3 extends over 16 amino acids. Germline CDR1 DFQATT, CDR2 SNEGSKA (reference sequence). J was trimmed by 2 bases and V by 6 bases; bases with no gene match: 16. The CDR3 is CSAAPGQRSSTYEQYF. DNA for the CDR3: TGCAGTGCCGCCCCGGGACAGAGGAGTTCGACCTACGAGCAGTACTTC.

J is TRBJ2-7 and V is TRBV10-3; 7 bases are shared with TRBD2. This CDR3 has 15 amino acids. In germline, CDR1 is ENHRY, CDR2 SYGVKD. The ends lost 7 bases at V and 5 bases at J; junction bases unmatched: 14. The DNA for the CDR3 is TGTGCCATCATGAGCTCTGGCGGGAGTTCGCACGAGCAGTACTTC. Protein: CAIMSSGGSSHEQYF.

V gene TRBV30 combines with J gene TRBJ1-1, with D perhaps matching TRBD1 (6 bases). CDR1 GTSNPN and CDR2 SVGIG come from the germline V gene (reference sequence). CDR3 length equals 12 residues. Trimming pared 7 bases from V and 0 bases from J, leaving 9 bases between. The CDR3 DNA sequence: TGTGCCTTACAGGGTATGAACACTGAAGCTTTCTTT. It translates to CALQGMNTEAFF.

The CDR3 spells CASSLYHYEQFF. The CDR3 DNA reads TGTGCCAGCAGTTTATATCACTACGAGCAGTTCTTC. The V and J genes are TRBV28 and TRBJ2-1; D remains ambiguous. The CDR3 spans 12 residues. Deletions cut 1 base from V and 10 bases from J, with 8 bases between. Per the germline V gene, CDR1 is MDHEN and CDR2 is SYDVKM.

The V and J genes are TRBV20-1 and TRBJ2-1; unclear D gene. CDR1 is DFQATT, CDR2 SNEGSKA, per germline (reference sequence). V lost 5 bases and J 4 bases, leaving 12 bases between the germline ends. CDR3 length: 13 amino acids. CDR3 sequence (DNA): TGCAGTGCTGAGACTTCCCGATACAATGAGCAGTTCTTC. It translates to CSAETSRYNEQFF.

V usage is TRBV2 and J usage is TRBJ2-7; TRBD1 matches 9 bases. Per germline, CDR1 SNHLY and CDR2 FYNNEI. This CDR3 comprises 14 residues. The trim removed 7 bases at V and 1 base at J, leaving 5 bases unmatched. CDR3 amino acids: CASTDRGISYEQYF. In nucleotides, the CDR3 is TGTGCCAGCACGGACAGGGGAATATCCTACGAGCAGTACTTC.